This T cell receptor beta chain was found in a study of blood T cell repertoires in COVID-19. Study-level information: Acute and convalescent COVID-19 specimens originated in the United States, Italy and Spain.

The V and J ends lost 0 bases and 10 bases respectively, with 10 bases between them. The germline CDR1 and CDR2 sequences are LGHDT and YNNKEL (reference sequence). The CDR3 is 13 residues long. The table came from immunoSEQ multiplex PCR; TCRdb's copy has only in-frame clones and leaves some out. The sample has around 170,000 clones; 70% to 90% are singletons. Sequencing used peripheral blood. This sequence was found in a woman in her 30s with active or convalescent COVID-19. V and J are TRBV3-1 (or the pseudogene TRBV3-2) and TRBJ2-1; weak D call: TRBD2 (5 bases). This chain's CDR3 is CASSQDRRGEQFF. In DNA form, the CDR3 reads TGTGCCAGCAGCCAAGATAGACGGGGAGAGCAGTTCTTC.